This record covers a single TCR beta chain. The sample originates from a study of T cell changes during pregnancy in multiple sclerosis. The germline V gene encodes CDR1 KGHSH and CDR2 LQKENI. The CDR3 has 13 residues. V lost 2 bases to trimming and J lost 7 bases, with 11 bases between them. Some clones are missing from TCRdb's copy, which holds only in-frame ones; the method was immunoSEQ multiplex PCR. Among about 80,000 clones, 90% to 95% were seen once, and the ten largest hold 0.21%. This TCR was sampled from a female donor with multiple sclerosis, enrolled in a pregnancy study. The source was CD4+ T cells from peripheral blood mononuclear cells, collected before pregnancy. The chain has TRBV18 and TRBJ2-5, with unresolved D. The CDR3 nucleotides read TGTGCCAGCTCACCATCGGATAGGAGGACCCAGTACTTC. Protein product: CASSPSDRRTQYF.